This TCR beta chain was profiled in a study of identical twins. Overall study findings and caveats: Shared out-of-frame alpha sequences (those common to twins) showed excess low generation probability. In zero-insertion analyses, partial confounding could arise from invariant MAIT and iNKT cells. The more abundant beta clonotypes in cord blood had fewer insertions, and memory repertoires did not show this.

MiXCR, applied by TCRdb to the 5' RACE reads, yields one record per CDR3 protein. The table lists 1.5 million to 2 million distinct CDR3 sequences, about 30% of them singletons. The donors were all healthy and Caucasian. The germline V gene encodes CDR1 MGHRA and CDR2 YSYEKL. Trimming removed 4 bases from V and 6 bases from J; junction bases left unmatched: 4. This CDR3 is built from 14 residues. Of note for this clonotype: What it recognizes is unknown.

The chain recombines TRBV4-1 with TRBJ2-2, with 8 bases aligning to TRBD1. The clonotype originates from a newborn girl in good health. Material for sequencing was cord blood. The chain's CDR3 is CASSRRQGPGELFF. The CDR3 DNA is TGCGCCAGCAGCCGTCGACAGGGGCCCGGGGAGCTGTTTTTT.